The clone carrying this T cell receptor (beta chain) was counted at least ten times. Researchers prepared the TCRbeta library using unique molecular identifiers, the study reports. TCRdb recomputed calls from the PCR reads with MiXCR, one row per CDR3 protein. Counted here are fewer than 120,000 distinct CDR3 sequences, about a tenth occurring once; the ten biggest clones make up about 7.3%. The sample comes from a study of T-cell reconstitution after alpha-beta-depleted transplantation in children. CDR1 is SGHDT, CDR2 YYEEEE, per germline. The length of the CDR3 is 13 residues. V dropped 7 bases and J dropped 3 bases, with 13 bases sitting between them.

The receptor comes from a human donor who donated a stem cell graft to a child with acute lymphoblastic leukemia. The input for sequencing was PBMCs from the stem cell graft donor, taken from the stem cell graft. This sequence joins TRBV5-6 and TRBJ2-5, with D possibly being TRBD1 or TRBD2 (5 bases each). The CDR3 nucleotides are TGTGCCAGCCGAGGGGTCCCCGAAGAGACCCAGTACTTC. This encodes CASRGVPEETQYF.